The clone carrying this T cell receptor beta chain was recorded once. The junction differs from germline at one of its ends, possibly a read error. The sample originates from a study of T cells in localized non-small cell lung cancer. Generated by immunoSEQ multiplex PCR, the TCRdb table keeps only in-frame clones and is missing some. The sample has about 41,000 clones, 75% to 85% seen once; the top ten hold roughly 8.5%. The CDR3 runs 13 residues. Looked up from germline, CDR1 is SSHAT and CDR2 is FNYEAQ (reference sequence). The genes are TRBV7-7 and TRBJ2-2; D unclear. The sequencing used PBMCs, collected before any cancer treatment. This TCR derives from a man aged 40 to 75 with stage II lung adenocarcinoma. Here the CDR3 DNA reads TGTGCTAGCAGCTCAGCCCACACCGGGGAGCTGTTTTTT. Translated, it gives CASSSAHTGELFF.